These 15 T cell receptor beta chains share one sample of origin, sequenced in a study of blood T cell repertoires in COVID-19. TCRdb keeps only in-frame clones here, not all; method: immunoSEQ multiplex PCR. The data contain about 440,000 clones, 80% to 90% of them singletons. The sequenced sample was peripheral blood. The receptor set was obtained from a woman aged 25 to 39 with acute or convalescent COVID-19.

The chain uses TRBV18 and TRBJ1-5; TRBD1 might be the D (6 bases). Germline assignment: CDR1 KGHSH and CDR2 LQKENI. The CDR3 is made up of 12 amino acids. Trimming removed 8 bases from V and 4 bases from J, with 9 bases in between. The CDR3 region is CASADRNQPQHF. The DNA for the CDR3 is TGTGCCAGCGCGGACAGAAATCAGCCCCAGCATTTT.

The chain employs TRBV11-2 and TRBJ1-5; 7 bases agree with TRBD1. The CDR3 runs 15 residues. Looked up from germline, CDR1 is SGHAT and CDR2 is FQNNGV. Trimming cost V 5 bases and J 9 bases; bases outside gene matches: 13. CDR3 in amino acids: CASSPGQAVGLPQHF. DNA of the CDR3: TGTGCCAGCAGCCCCGGACAGGCGGTTGGGTTGCCCCAGCATTTT.

The chain is built from TRBV27 and TRBJ2-1; TRBD1 aligns across 7 bases. The germline V gene has CDR1 MNHEY and CDR2 SMNVEV (reference sequence). The CDR3 runs 16 residues. V lost 1 base to trimming and J lost 9 bases; unmatched junction nucleotides: 12. Here the CDR3 DNA reads TGTGCCAGCAGTTTATATCTAGGGGGCGCGATCAGTGAGCAGTTCTTC. It encodes CASSLYLGGAISEQFF.

Here the CDR3 reads CASSFGDRANNEQFF. For the CDR3, the DNA is TGCGCCAGCAGCTTCGGGGACAGGGCAAACAATGAGCAGTTCTTC. This rearrangement joins TRBV5-1 to TRBJ2-1; 9 bases are a match to TRBD1. J lost 5 bases, V lost 2 bases, and 5 bases had no gene match. The CDR3 has 15 residues. CDR1 and CDR2 (germline): SGHRS, YFSETQ.

The CDR3 loop reads CASSIDREDNLQHF. CDR3 DNA sequence: TGTGCCAGTAGTATCGACAGGGAGGACAATCTCCAGCATTTT. V gene TRBV19 combines with J gene TRBJ1-5, with 7 bases fitting TRBD1. Germline CDR1 reads LNHDA; CDR2 reads SQIVND (reference sequence). The CDR3 totals 14 residues. Trimming at V came to 3 bases and at J to 12 bases, leaving 11 bases not matched to a gene.

The chain has TRBV5-5 and TRBJ1-5, with TRBD1 matching over 10 bases. V lost 0 bases, J lost 5 bases, and 5 bases stayed unmatched. Germline CDR1 reads SGHKS; CDR2 reads YYEKEE (reference sequence). The CDR3 consists of 16 residues. In nucleotides, the CDR3 is TGTGCCAGCAGCTTGGTAGGACAGGGGGGCGATCAGCCCCAGCATTTT. Its translation is CASSLVGQGGDQPQHF.

The chain has TRBV4-1 and TRBJ2-3, with TRBD2 identical over 9 bases. Per the germline V gene, CDR1 is MGHRA and CDR2 is YSYEKL. The CDR3 has 16 residues. The V gene end was trimmed by 3 bases and the J gene end by 4 bases; junction bases not matched to a gene: 8. CDR3 residues: CASSHNAGGQSDTQYF. Written as DNA, the CDR3 is TGCGCCAGCAGCCATAATGCGGGGGGGCAGTCAGATACGCAGTATTTT.

The DNA of the CDR3 is TGTGCCAGTTCTAGACAGATCAATCAGCCCCAGCATTTT. Its translation: CASSRQINQPQHF. The V gene is TRBV19, the J gene TRBJ1-5; a possible D gene is TRBD1 (5 bases). Germline V CDR1 and CDR2: LNHDA, SQIVND (reference sequence). CDR3 length: 13 residues. The V and J ends lost 8 bases and 3 bases respectively, with 11 bases between them.

The J gene is TRBJ1-4, the V gene TRBV19; the D is unclear. Germline V gene data show CDR1 as LNHDA and CDR2 as SQIVND (reference sequence). The CDR3 sequence is 12 residues long. V was clipped by 5 bases and J by 8 bases, with 9 bases between them. The CDR3 sequence: CASSPNFEKLFF. The CDR3 nucleotides are TGTGCCAGTAGTCCAAATTTCGAAAAACTGTTTTTT.

This chain joins TRBV5-1 and TRBJ1-1; no clear D gene. V gave up 0 bases and J gave up 0 bases, with 6 bases separating them. This CDR3 region has 14 residues. CDR1 is SGHRS and CDR2 is YFSETQ in the germline V gene. The CDR3, as DNA: TGCGCCAGCAGCTTGGACACCCTGAACACTGAAGCTTTCTTT. Translation: CASSLDTLNTEAFF.

This clone was picked up a small number of times. This chain uses TRBV18 with TRBJ2-1; no clear D gene. The germline V gene has CDR1 KGHSH and CDR2 LQKENI. With 4 bases removed from V and 0 bases from J, the gap between germline ends came to 7 bases. This CDR3 contains 14 residues. CDR3 sequence: CASSLSDSYNEQFF. The CDR3 DNA reads TGTGCCAGCTCACTTTCAGACTCCTACAATGAGCAGTTCTTC.

The chain couples TRBV7-2 to TRBJ1-5, with D possibly TRBD1 on 5 matching bases. Germline V lookup: CDR1 SGHTA, CDR2 FQGNSA. The V end lost 1 base, the J end lost 7 bases, and 14 bases lay between the germline ends. There are 15 residues in the CDR3. CDR3 DNA: TGTGCCAGCAGCTTAGTCGCGGGGGTGAGCCAGCCCCAGCATTTT. Protein product: CASSLVAGVSQPQHF.

This clone was seen a handful of times. The chain joins TRBV9 to TRBJ1-3; D not certain. Germline values: CDR1 SGDLS, CDR2 YYNGEE. V was clipped by 0 bases and J by 0 bases, with 7 bases between them. The CDR3 sequence is 15 residues long. The CDR3 loop is CASSVDGNSGNTIYF. In DNA, the CDR3 is TGTGCCAGCAGCGTAGACGGTAACTCTGGAAACACCATATATTTT.

As to this clone: Other DNA sequences within the sample encode an identical CDR3. This chain connects TRBV7-9 to TRBJ1-2; 7 bases line up with TRBD1. Trimming cost V 1 base and J 5 bases; bases outside gene matches: 4. This CDR3 comprises 14 residues. CDR1 is SEHNR and CDR2 is FQNEAQ in the germline V gene (reference sequence). CDR3 DNA sequence: TGTGCCAGCAGCTTAGGGACAGGACTATATGGCTACACCTTC. Translation gives CASSLGTGLYGYTF.

The chain joins TRBV29-1 to TRBJ2-7; 7 bases match TRBD1. The CDR3 totals 12 residues. Germline assignment: CDR1 SQVTM and CDR2 ANQGSEA. The V and J ends lost 6 bases and 2 bases, in that order; junction bases with no gene match: 4. This chain's CDR3 is CSVGDSTYEQYF. CDR3 DNA: TGCAGCGTCGGGGACAGTACCTACGAGCAGTACTTC.